This T cell receptor beta chain was obtained from a study of shared clonotypes between healthy human individuals (TCRdb year 2020). General notes on the study: The cohort comprised a couple of women and three men aged 18 to 49 years. For each donor, CD4 naive and CD4 memory were each run on three plates, CD8 naive on two plates, and CD8 memory on one plate. To estimate repertoire size and how much clonotypes are shared between individuals, the study performed deep sequencing of blood TCR repertoires from roughly five healthy adults. To increase sequencing depth and limit assay-specific biases, TCR repertoire library preparation and sequencing were carried out by different laboratories using diverse techniques. Between about 0.85 and 9.5 billion PBMCs per donor were obtained by leukapheresis.

V is pruned by 4 bases and J by 7 bases, leaving 12 bases of the junction without a gene match. CDR1 and CDR2 (LGHNA, YSLEER) derive from the germline V gene. The CDR3 starts with the cysteine, ends with the phenylalanine, and has 15 residues. The kept DNA is CDR3 alone, 45 bases in frame from the first base. About this clone itself: The target of this receptor is not known. Per-nucleotide qualities are absent, and no much larger clonotype sits a single base away.

Using the deep immunoSEQ assay, multiplex PCR amplified TCR CDR3 regions from genomic DNA. Extracted genomic DNA from each cell subset was distributed evenly across all wells of several immunoSEQ 96-well plates, and each plate was treated as a replicate. For sorted subsets, 150 to 250 ng genomic DNA, equal to 25,000 to 35,000 T cell genomes, was loaded into each replicate PCR. The purified libraries were quantified using a Qubit 3.0 fluorometer, sized with a Bioanalyzer 2100, and then quantified again using the KAPA Library Quantification kit. Each immunoSEQ 96-well plate was sequenced on its own single-read 150-cycle Illumina NextSeq 550 flow cell. In the original analysis: Because the immunoSEQ output included only junctional sequences and no quality scores, the filtering could not be the same as the filtering used for full-length reads. Sequences were annotated with PyIR, a Python wrapper for IgBLAST v1.9, using IMGT germline references to assign V/J genes and CDR3. Reads were filtered out if the reads had weak V/J assignments (E-value above 1e-6), no CDR3, stop codons, out-of-frame junctions, or ambiguous translated residues. V3J clonotypes were defined by identical inferred V gene, J gene, and CDR3 amino acid sequence. Percentage overlap between repertoires was calculated by dividing the number of shared unique clonotypes by the size of the smaller repertoire. RTK rarefaction, the Chao1 estimator, and Recon v2.1 estimates of unobserved clonotypes were used to assess repertoire richness. Generation probabilities were computed with OLGA for all TCRbeta clonotypes obtained by the gDNA method from several donors. The clones in this table, taken by TCRdb from immuneACCESS, are in-frame only. Not every clone is retained; where verified, under half of the shortfall comes from an unresolved V gene, and the cause of the rest is unknown. V and J calls and clone size are given by that table; D and trimming were obtained from the DNA. Present in this sample are some 2 million clones, approximately 94% of which were seen just once. The top ten hold under 1.5% of the sample.

CD8 naive samples consisted of CD45RO-negative cells that were positively selected for CCR7, yielding a CD45RA+CCR7+ population without TemRA cells. Healthy HIV-negative adults with no recently reported acute infections or vaccinations were included as donors. Every donor was a Caucasian adult living in Nashville, Tennessee, USA. Blood was collected by leukapheresis, and PBMCs were isolated by Ficoll-Histopaque density gradient centrifugation and then cryopreserved in liquid nitrogen vapor phase. Analytical flow cytometry was used to check the purity and quantity of every magnetically sorted T cell population. From each sorted fraction, genomic DNA was isolated and quantified by UV absorbance on a Nanodrop 2000c. Beyond this particular receptor, the publication reports: Sampling was restricted to blood, and TCR repertoires in tissues likely differ from the TCR repertoires found in blood. Clonotypes shared by all four sorted-subset donors showed higher generation probabilities than non-shared clonotypes. Because the study included a small number of donors, the genetic and exposure-history diversity represented was limited. Across four donors, roughly 5.4% of naive CD4, approximately 3.6% of naive CD8, under 2.5% of memory CD4, and 0.4% of memory CD8 clonotypes were shared. Naive subsets generally had larger estimated clonotype richness than memory subsets did. Pairwise subsampling led to the expectation that sequencing depth would affect the degree of clonotype sharing among donors. Even with the large sequencing depth, rarefaction of the sorted-subset datasets indicated that sequencing was incomplete.

Sequencing was done on a sample of naive CD8+ T cells sorted from blood. The cell subset or site label on this specimen signifies: CD45RA+CCR7+. The sequence derives from a man aged 18 to 30 in good health. The chain is assembled from TRBV4-3 and TRBJ2-7; 8 central bases correspond to TRBD2. The CDR3 is CASSPASGYTSEQYF. Here is the DNA: TGCGCCAGCAGCCCAGCTAGCGGGTATACCTCGGAGCAGTACTTC.